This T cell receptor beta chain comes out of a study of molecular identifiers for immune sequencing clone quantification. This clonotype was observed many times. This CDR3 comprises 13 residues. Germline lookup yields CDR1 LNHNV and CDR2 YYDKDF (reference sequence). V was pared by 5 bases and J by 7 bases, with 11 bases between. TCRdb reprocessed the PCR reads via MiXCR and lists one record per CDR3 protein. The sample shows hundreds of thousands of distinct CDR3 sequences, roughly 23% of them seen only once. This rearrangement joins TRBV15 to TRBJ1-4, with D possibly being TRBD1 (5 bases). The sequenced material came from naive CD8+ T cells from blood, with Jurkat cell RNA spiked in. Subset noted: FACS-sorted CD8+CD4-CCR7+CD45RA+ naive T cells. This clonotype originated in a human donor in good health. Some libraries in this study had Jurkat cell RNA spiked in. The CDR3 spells CATSPGRAEKLFF. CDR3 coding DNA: TGTGCCACCAGCCCGGGACGGGCTGAAAAACTGTTTTTT.